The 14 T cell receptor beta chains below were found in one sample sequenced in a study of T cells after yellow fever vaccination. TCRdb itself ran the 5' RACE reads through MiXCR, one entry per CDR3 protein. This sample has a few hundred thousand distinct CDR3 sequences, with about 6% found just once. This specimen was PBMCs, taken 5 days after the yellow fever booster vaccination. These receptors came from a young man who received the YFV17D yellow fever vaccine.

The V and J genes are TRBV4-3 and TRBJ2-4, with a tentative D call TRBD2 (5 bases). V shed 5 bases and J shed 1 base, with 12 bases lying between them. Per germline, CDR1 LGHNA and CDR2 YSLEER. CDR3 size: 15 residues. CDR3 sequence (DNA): TGCGCCAGCAGCGACGGGATTTTGGCCAAAAACATTCAGTACTTC. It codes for CASSDGILAKNIQYF.

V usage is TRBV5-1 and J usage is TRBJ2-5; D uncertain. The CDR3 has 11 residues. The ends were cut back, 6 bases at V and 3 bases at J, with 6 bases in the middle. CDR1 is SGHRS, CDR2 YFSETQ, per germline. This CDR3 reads CASIIEETQYF. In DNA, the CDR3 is TGCGCCAGCATAATTGAAGAGACCCAGTACTTC.

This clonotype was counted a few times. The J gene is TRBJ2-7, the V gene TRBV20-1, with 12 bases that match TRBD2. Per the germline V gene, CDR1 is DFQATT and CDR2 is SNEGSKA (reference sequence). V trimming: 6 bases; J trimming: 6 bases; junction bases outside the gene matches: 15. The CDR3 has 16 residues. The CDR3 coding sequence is TGCAGTGCCCCGGGACTAGCGGGCATACCGGGGATCGAGCAGTACTTC. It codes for CSAPGLAGIPGIEQYF.

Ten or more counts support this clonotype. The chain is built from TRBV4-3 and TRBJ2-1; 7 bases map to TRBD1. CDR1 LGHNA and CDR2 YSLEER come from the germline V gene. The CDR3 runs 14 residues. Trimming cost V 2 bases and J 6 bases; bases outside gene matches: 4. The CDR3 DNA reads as TGCGCCAGCAGCCAAAGGACAGGTGGCAATGAGCAGTTCTTC. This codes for CASSQRTGGNEQFF.

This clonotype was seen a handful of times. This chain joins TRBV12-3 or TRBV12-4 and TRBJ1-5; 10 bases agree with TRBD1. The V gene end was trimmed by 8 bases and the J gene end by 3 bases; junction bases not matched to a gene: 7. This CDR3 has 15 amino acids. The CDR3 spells CASGGTGENNQPQHF. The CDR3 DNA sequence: TGTGCCAGCGGTGGGACAGGGGAGAACAATCAGCCCCAGCATTTT.

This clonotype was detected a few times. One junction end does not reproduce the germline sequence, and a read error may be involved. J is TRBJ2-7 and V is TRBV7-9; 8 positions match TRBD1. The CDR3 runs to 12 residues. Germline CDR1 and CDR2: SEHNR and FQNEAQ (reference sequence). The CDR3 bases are TGTGCCAGCAGCTTAGGTTGGGACAGGAGCTTCTTC. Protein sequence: CASSLGWDRSFF.

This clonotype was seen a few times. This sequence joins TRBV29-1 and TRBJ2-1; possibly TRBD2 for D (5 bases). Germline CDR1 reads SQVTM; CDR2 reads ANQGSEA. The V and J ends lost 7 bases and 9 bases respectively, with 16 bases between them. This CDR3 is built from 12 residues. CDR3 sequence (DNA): TGCAGCGGGGGAGTATTTGGGAGTGAGCAGTTCTTC. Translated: CSGGVFGSEQFF.

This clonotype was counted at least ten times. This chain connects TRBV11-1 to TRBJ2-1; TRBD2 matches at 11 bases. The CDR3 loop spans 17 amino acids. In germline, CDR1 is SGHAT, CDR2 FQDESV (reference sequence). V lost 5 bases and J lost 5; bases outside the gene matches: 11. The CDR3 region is CASSRHAGLAENNEQFF. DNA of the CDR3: TGTGCCAGCAGCCGCCATGCGGGACTAGCGGAAAACAATGAGCAGTTCTTC.

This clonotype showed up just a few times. CDR3 sequence (DNA): TGTGCCAGCGCCGCGGGAGGTTCGACCGGGGAGCTGTTTTTT. It translates to CASAAGGSTGELFF. The chain couples TRBV6-1 to TRBJ2-2; 8 nucleotides line up with TRBD2. V was pared by 8 bases and J by 5 bases, with 7 bases of the junction left unmatched. From germline, CDR1 is MNHNS and CDR2 SASEGT. The CDR3 is made up of 14 amino acids.

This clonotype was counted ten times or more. The CDR3 sequence is CASSSTRRQTGELFF. As DNA, the CDR3 is TGTGCCAGCAGTTCCACCCGTCGCCAGACCGGGGAGCTGTTTTTT. J is TRBJ2-2 and V is TRBV12-3 or TRBV12-4; unclear D gene. This CDR3 region has 15 residues. The V end lost 4 bases, the J end lost 5 bases, and 14 bases lay between the germline ends.

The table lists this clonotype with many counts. As DNA, the CDR3 is TGTGCCAGCAGCGGGGGGACTAGCGGGCTCGCAGATACGCAGTATTTT. This gives the protein CASSGGTSGLADTQYF. The V and J genes are TRBV9 and TRBJ2-3; 12 nucleotides line up with TRBD2. Trimming at V came to 3 bases and at J to 4 bases, leaving 6 bases not matched to a gene. Looked up from germline, CDR1 is SGDLS and CDR2 is YYNGEE. The CDR3 totals 16 residues.

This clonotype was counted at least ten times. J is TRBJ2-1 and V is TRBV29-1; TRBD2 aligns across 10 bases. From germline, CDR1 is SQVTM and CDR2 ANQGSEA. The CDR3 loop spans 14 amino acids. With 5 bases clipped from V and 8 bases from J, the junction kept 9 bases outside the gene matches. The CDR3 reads CSVKREGFQDEQFF. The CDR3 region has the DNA TGCAGCGTTAAGCGGGAGGGTTTCCAAGATGAGCAGTTCTTC.

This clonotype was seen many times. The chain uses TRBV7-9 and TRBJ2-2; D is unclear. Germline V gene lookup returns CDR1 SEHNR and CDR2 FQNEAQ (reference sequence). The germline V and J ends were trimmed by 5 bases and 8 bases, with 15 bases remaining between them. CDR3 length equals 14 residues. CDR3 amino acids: CASSLDPTSGELFF. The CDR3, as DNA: TGTGCCAGCAGCCTAGACCCCACATCTGGGGAGCTGTTTTTT.

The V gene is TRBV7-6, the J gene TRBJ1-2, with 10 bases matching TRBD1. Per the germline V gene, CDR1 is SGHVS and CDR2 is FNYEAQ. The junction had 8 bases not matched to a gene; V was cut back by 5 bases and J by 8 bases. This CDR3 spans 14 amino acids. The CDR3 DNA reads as TGTGCCAGCAGCCTAGACGACAGGGGGCGAGGCTACACCTTC. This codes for CASSLDDRGRGYTF. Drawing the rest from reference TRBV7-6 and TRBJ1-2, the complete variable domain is GAGVSQSPRYKVTKRGQDVALRCDPISGHVSLYWYRQALGQGPEFLTYFNYEAQQDKSGLPNDRFSAERPEGSISTLTIQRTEQRDSAMYRCASSLDDRGRGYTFGSGTRLTVV.